Sequencing of this TCR beta chain was carried out in a study of blood T cell repertoires in COVID-19. Overall study: PBMCs, B-cell-depleted T cells, or T cells were the source of the cDNA or gDNA that made up the material.

Participants' own reports of clinical history determined their cohort assignment. Cohort 3 donors counted as recovered after two negative PCRs, clearance, or resolved symptoms. Trimming shortened V by 4 bases and J by 5 bases, and 20 bases separated the two germline ends. The CDR3 runs to 16 residues. The V gene's germline CDR1 is SGHVS and CDR2 FQNEAQ. The repertoire was sequenced with immunoSEQ multiplex PCR; TCRdb's copy has only in-frame clones and lacks some. The sample has 200,000 to 300,000 clones, 65% to 90% seen once. The sequenced sample consisted of PBMCs or T cells enriched from blood (not recorded which). The rearrangement links TRBV7-8 to TRBJ2-5, with a possible D match to TRBD1 (6 bases). This receptor was obtained from a man in his forties who had recovered from COVID-19. The CDR3 loop is CASSSAGERRRETQYF. The CDR3 DNA reads TGTGCCAGCAGCTCGGCAGGGGAGAGGCGCCGGGAGACCCAGTACTTC.